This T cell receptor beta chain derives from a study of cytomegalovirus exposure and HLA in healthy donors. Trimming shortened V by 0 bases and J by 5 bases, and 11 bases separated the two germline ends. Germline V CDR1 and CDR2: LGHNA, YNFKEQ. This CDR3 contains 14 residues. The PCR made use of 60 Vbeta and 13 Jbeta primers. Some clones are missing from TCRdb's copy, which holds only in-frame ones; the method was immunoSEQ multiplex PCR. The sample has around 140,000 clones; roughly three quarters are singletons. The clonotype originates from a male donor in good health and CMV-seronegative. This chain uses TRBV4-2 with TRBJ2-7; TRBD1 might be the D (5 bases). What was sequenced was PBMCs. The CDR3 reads CASSQDLRAHEQYF. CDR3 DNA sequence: TGTGCCAGCAGCCAAGATCTCAGGGCCCACGAGCAGTACTTC.